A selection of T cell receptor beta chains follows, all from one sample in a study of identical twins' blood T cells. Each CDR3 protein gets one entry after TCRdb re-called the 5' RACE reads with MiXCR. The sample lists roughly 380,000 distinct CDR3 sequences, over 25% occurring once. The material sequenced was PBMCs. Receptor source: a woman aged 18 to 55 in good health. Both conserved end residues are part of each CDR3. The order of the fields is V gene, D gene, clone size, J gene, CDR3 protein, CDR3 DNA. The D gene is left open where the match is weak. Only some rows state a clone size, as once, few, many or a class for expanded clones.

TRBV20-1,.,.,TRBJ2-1,CSASPILNTQFF,TGCAGCGCTAGTCCCATACTCAATACGCAGTTCTTC
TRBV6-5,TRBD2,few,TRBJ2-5,CASSYGRLAGYQETQYF,TGTGCCAGCAGTTACGGGAGACTAGCGGGGTACCAAGAGACCCAGTACTTC
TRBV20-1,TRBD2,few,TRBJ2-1,CSARVAGGISSYNEQFF,TGCAGTGCTAGAGTAGCGGGGGGGATTAGCTCCTACAATGAGCAGTTCTTC
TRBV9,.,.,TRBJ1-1,CASSVGGTFTEAFF,TGTGCCAGCAGCGTTGGGGGGACGTTCACTGAAGCTTTCTTT
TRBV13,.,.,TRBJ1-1,CASSSAWNTKVFF,TGTGCCAGCAGTTCCGCCTGGAACACTAAAGTTTTCTTT
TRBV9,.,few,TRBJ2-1,CASSVVGGAGSYNEQFF,TGTGCCAGCAGCGTAGTTGGGGGCGCGGGGTCCTACAATGAGCAGTTCTTC
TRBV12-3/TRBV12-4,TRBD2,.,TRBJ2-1,CASKPGGTSGGNRYNEQFF,TGTGCCAGCAAACCAGGGGGGACTAGCGGGGGGAATCGATACAATGAGCAGTTCTTC
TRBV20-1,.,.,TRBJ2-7,CSVQQGVYEQYF,TGCAGTGTGCAACAGGGAGTCTACGAGCAGTACTTC
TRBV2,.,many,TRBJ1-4,CASIRQEGEKLFF,TGTGCCAGCATTCGACAGGAGGGGGAAAAACTGTTTTTT
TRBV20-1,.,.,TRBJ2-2,CSAREGLRGTGELLF,TGCAGTGCTAGAGAAGGGTTGAGGGGCACCGGGGAGCTGCTTTTT
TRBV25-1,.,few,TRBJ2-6,CASVSGANVLTF,TGTGCCAGCGTTTCTGGGGCCAACGTCCTGACTTTC
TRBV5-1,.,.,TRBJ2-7,CAPVRGYEQYF,TGCGCCCCTGTTAGAGGCTACGAGCAGTACTTC
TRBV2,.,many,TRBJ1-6,CASSGADGVYNSPLHF,TGTGCCAGCAGTGGGGCGGACGGGGTCTATAATTCACCCCTCCACTTT
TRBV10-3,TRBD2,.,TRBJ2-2,CAIEPRGGLNTGELFF,TGTGCCATCGAGCCTCGGGGGGGATTAAACACCGGGGAGCTGTTTTTT
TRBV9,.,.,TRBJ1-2,CASSGRGNYGYTF,TGTGCCAGCAGCGGACGGGGTAACTATGGCTACACCTTC
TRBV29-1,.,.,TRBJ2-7,CSVGDNRLTYEQYF,TGCAGCGTTGGCGATAACAGGCTGACCTACGAGCAGTACTTC
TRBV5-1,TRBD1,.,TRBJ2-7,CASSYGTGGFDEQYF,TGCGCCAGCAGCTACGGGACAGGGGGCTTTGACGAGCAGTACTTT
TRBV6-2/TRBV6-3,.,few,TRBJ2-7,CASSSRLARDEQYF,TGTGCCAGCAGTTCACGGCTAGCAAGAGACGAGCAGTACTTC
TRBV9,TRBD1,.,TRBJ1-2,CASSVEQGAFVHGYTF,TGTGCCAGCAGCGTAGAGCAGGGGGCCTTTGTCCATGGCTACACCTTC
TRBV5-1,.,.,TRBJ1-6,CASSLENRNSPLHF,TGCGCCAGCAGCTTGGAGAACAGGAATTCACCCCTCCACTTT
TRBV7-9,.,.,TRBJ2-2,CASSSERLGAPGELFF,TGTGCCAGCAGTTCAGAACGATTAGGAGCGCCCGGGGAGCTGTTTTTT
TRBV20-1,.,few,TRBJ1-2,CSAREAGLPYGYTF,TGCAGTGCTAGAGAGGCGGGACTCCCCTATGGCTACACCTTC
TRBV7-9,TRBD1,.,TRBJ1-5,CASSGGTAYSNQPQHF,TGTGCCAGCAGCGGGGGGACAGCCTATAGCAATCAGCCCCAGCATTTT
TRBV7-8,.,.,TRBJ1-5,CASSLGYRDTNQPQHF,TGTGCCAGCAGCTTAGGATACCGGGACACAAATCAGCCCCAGCATTTT
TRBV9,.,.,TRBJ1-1,CASSVGDPTHLNTEAFF,TGTGCCAGCAGCGTTGGTGACCCCACTCACTTGAACACTGAAGCTTTCTTT
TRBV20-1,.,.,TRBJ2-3,CSARWAGEREYTDTQYF,TGCAGTGCTAGATGGGCAGGAGAGCGAGAATACACAGATACGCAGTATTTT
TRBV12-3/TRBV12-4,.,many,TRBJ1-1,CASSLGRGNTEAFF,TGTGCCAGCAGTTTGGGCAGGGGTAACACTGAAGCTTTCTTT
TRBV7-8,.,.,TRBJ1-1,CASSFLGDATEAFF,TGTGCCAGCAGCTTTTTGGGGGACGCAACTGAAGCGTTCTTT
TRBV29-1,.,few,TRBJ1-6,CSVRREKDSPLHF,TGCAGCGTTCGTCGAGAAAAGGATTCACCCCTCCACTTT
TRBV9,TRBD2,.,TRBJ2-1,CASSFAGTSGQNEQFF,TGTGCCAGCAGCTTTGCCGGGACTAGCGGACAGAATGAGCAGTTCTTC
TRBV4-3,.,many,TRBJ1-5,CASSQDVYSENQPQHF,TGCGCCAGCAGCCAAGACGTTTACAGCGAAAATCAGCCCCAGCATTTT
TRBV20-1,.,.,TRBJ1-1,CSASRVTLGTEAFF,TGCAGTGCCAGTAGGGTAACCTTGGGCACTGAAGCTTTCTTT
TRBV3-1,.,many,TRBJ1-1,CASSQLNTEAFF,TGTGCCAGCAGCCAACTGAACACTGAAGCTTTCTTT
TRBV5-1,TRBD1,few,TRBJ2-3,CASSSRGGSDTQYF,TGCGCCAGCAGCTCGCGAGGGGGCTCAGATACGCAGTATTTT
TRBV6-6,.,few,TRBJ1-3,CASSYSMTAGNTIYF,TGTGCCAGCAGTTACTCTATGACGGCTGGAAACACCATATATTTT
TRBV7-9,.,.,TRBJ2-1,CASSLGAWDEQFF,TGTGCCAGCAGCTTAGGTGCGTGGGATGAGCAGTTCTTC
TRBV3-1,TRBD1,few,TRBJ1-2,CASSDDRVDYGYTF,TGTGCCAGCAGCGACGACAGGGTGGATTATGGCTACACCTTC
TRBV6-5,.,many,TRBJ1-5,CASSRDSNQPQHF,TGTGCCAGCTCTCGGGACAGCAATCAGCCCCAGCATTTT
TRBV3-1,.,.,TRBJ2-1,CASSHGGSPLRQFF,TGTGCCAGTAGCCACGGCGGGTCCCCCTTACGGCAGTTCTTC
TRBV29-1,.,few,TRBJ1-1,CSAAGASEAFF,TGCAGCGCTGCAGGGGCCTCTGAAGCTTTCTTT
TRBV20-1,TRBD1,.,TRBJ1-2,CSARALGQEGGYTF,TGCAGTGCTAGAGCTTTGGGACAGGAGGGTGGCTACACCTTC
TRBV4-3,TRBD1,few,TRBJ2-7,CASSHGQGASYEQYF,TGCGCCAGCAGCCACGGACAGGGGGCCTCCTACGAGCAGTACTTC
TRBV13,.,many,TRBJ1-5,CASSPGRGNQPQHF,TGTGCCAGCAGCCCGGGACGGGGTAATCAGCCCCAGCATTTT
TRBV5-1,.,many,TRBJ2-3,CASSSSDTQYF,TGTGCCAGCAGTTCCTCGGATACGCAGTATTTT
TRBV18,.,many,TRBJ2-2,CASSPGNTGELFF,TGTGCCAGCTCACCAGGGAACACCGGGGAGCTGTTTTTT
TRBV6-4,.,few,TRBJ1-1,CASRPDGSNTEAFF,TGTGCCAGCAGACCAGACGGATCGAACACTGAAGCTTTCTTT
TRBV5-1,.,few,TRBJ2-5,CASSSTKETQYF,TGCGCCAGCAGCAGTACTAAAGAGACCCAGTACTTC
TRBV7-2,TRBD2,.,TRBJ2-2,CASSLALAGGPFGELFF,TGTGCCAGCAGCTTAGCTCTAGCGGGAGGGCCCTTCGGGGAGCTGTTTTTT
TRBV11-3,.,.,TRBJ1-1,CASSFHSVTEAFF,TGTGCCAGCAGCTTTCATTCTGTGACTGAAGCTTTCTTT
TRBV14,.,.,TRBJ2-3,CASSQQGLAPQYF,TGTGCCAGCAGCCAACAAGGGTTGGCACCGCAGTATTTT
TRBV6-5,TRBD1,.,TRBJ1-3,CASSRQGVISGNTIYF,TGTGCCAGCAGTCGACAGGGGGTAATCTCTGGAAACACCATATATTTT
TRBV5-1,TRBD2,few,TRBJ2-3,CASSSGGSGDTQYF,TGCGCCAGCAGCTCGGGGGGGAGTGGGGATACGCAGTATTTT
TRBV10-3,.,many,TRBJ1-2,CAISQINPGVGGYTF,TGTGCCATCAGCCAAATAAACCCGGGAGTCGGAGGCTACACCTTC
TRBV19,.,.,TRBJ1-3,CASRTPSGNTIYF,TGTGCCAGTAGAACCCCCTCTGGAAACACCATATATTTT